The 26 T cell receptor beta chains listed next were all sequenced from one sample in a study of a mutant IDH1 vaccine in newly diagnosed glioma. Clones were read by immunoSEQ multiplex PCR, and TCRdb kept only the in-frame ones, dropping some. The sample has approximately 60,000 clones; roughly three quarters are singletons. Specified time point: week 23, last vaccination. Vaccination used 300 ug of mutant IDH1 20-mer peptide per dose, with topical imiquimod. For these TCRs, the target antigens are not known. The sequencing here drew on PBMCs, taken from a glioma patient whose treatment included an IDH1 peptide vaccine. Every receptor here comes from a woman in her 40s with glioma. Some clones in this sample may be carry-over from other donors' samples.

CDR3 amino acids: CASSPGGYGELFF. The CDR3 nucleotides read TGTGCCAGCTCACCAGGGGGATACGGGGAGCTGTTTTTT. The chain couples TRBV18 to TRBJ2-2, with D possibly being TRBD1 or TRBD2 (5 bases each). The CDR3 is made up of 13 amino acids. Per germline, CDR1 KGHSH and CDR2 LQKENI. V was trimmed by 2 bases and J by 7 bases, leaving 8 bases between them.

This clone was detected only once. The DNA of the CDR3 is TGTGCCAGCGGACCCTTCAGGGGGAATAGTAACACCGGGGAGCTGTTTTTT. Translated: CASGPFRGNSNTGELFF. This chain joins TRBV27 and TRBJ2-2; 7 nucleotides line up with TRBD1. CDR1 and CDR2 (germline): MNHEY, SMNVEV (reference sequence). The CDR3 has 17 residues. V gave up 8 bases and J gave up 2 bases; unmatched junction bases: 14.

The chain couples TRBV21-1 to TRBJ1-4. TRBV21-1 is a pseudogene segment. The CDR3 is 17 residues long. The DNA for the CDR3 is TGTGCCAGCAGCAAAGCGCTTTACGAAGGGCCCAATGAAAAACTGTTTTTT. Its protein is CASSKALYEGPNEKLFF.

The J gene is TRBJ1-4, the V gene TRBV18, with no clear D. Per the germline V gene, CDR1 is KGHSH and CDR2 is LQKENI. The CDR3 has 13 residues. V was cut by 4 bases and J by 3 bases, with 6 bases left in between. The CDR3 loop reads CASSQLPNEKLFF. The CDR3 region has the DNA TGTGCCAGCTCACAGCTCCCTAATGAAAAACTGTTTTTT.

This chain uses TRBV9 with TRBJ1-3; 8 bases match TRBD1. Germline V gene lookup returns CDR1 SGDLS and CDR2 YYNGEE. After removal of 3 bases from V and 0 bases from J, the junction contained 2 bases not matched to a gene. This CDR3 comprises 15 residues. CDR3: CASSATGGSGNTIYF. The CDR3 DNA reads TGTGCCAGCAGCGCCACAGGGGGCTCTGGAAACACCATATATTTT. The full variable domain, completed using reference TRBV9 and TRBJ1-3, is DSGVTQTPKHLITATGQRVTLRCSPRSGDLSVYWYQQSLDQGLQFLIQYYNGEERAKGNILERFSAQQFPDLHSELNLSSLELGDSALYFCASSATGGSGNTIYFGEGSWLTVV.

The chain joins TRBV5-5 to TRBJ2-7; no definite D call. Trimming took 4 bases from V and 3 from J, leaving 17 bases between them. Germline-derived CDR1 and CDR2 are SGHKS and YYEKEE (reference sequence). This CDR3 spans 15 amino acids. Here the CDR3 reads CASSPRPGQDYEQYF. The CDR3 region has the DNA TGTGCCAGCAGCCCCCGACCGGGCCAGGACTACGAGCAGTACTTC.

A few counts support this clone. The chain recombines TRBV6-6 with TRBJ2-2, with D unclear. The CDR3 is made up of 14 amino acids. Germline loops: CDR1 MNHNY, CDR2 SVGAGI (reference sequence). Deletions cut 4 bases from V and 1 base from J, with 7 bases between. The CDR3 protein is CASSFSLNTGELFF. Written as DNA, the CDR3 is TGTGCCAGCAGTTTTTCCTTGAACACCGGGGAGCTGTTTTTT.

This clone was observed once. The CDR3 is CASSIAGGSTEAFF. CDR3 DNA sequence: TGTGCCAGTAGTATAGCAGGGGGGAGCACTGAAGCTTTCTTT. The V gene is TRBV19, the J gene TRBJ1-1, with 7 bases matching TRBD1. Losses at the gene ends were 1 base for V and 4 bases for J; bases not matched to a gene: 3. In germline, CDR1 is LNHDA, CDR2 SQIVND (reference sequence). The CDR3 spans 14 residues.

The chain uses TRBV5-1 and TRBJ2-6; 11 positions agree with TRBD2. Germline V gene lookup returns CDR1 SGHRS and CDR2 YFSETQ. The CDR3 has 17 residues. V shed 8 bases, J shed 0 bases, and the junction held 7 bases outside the gene matches. The DNA of the CDR3 is TGCGCCAGTGACGGGACTAGCGGCCCCTCTGGGGCCAACGTCCTGACTTTC. This codes for CASDGTSGPSGANVLTF. The full variable domain, with the rest looked up from reference TRBV5-1 and TRBJ2-6, is KAGVTQTPRYLIKTRGQQVTLSCSPISGHRSVSWYQQTPGQGLQFLFEYFSETQRNKGNFPGRFSGRQFSNSRSEMNVSTLELGDSALYLCASDGTSGPSGANVLTFGAGSRLTVL.

The chain has TRBV21-1 and TRBJ2-7; TRBD1 reflects the table's D call only, with no check against the DNA. TRBV21-1 is marked as a pseudogene. The CDR3 covers 17 residues. CDR3 sequence reads: CASSKKVEGTGDDEQYF. The CDR3 coding sequence is TGTGCCAGCAGCAAAAAGGTCGAGGGGACAGGGGACGACGAGCAGTACTTC.

The chain links TRBV30 to TRBJ1-6; 7 bases fit TRBD1. The CDR3 spans 15 residues. The V gene's germline CDR1 is GTSNPN and CDR2 SVGIG (reference sequence). The V and J ends lost 5 bases and 10 bases, in that order; junction bases with no gene match: 14. CDR3 protein: CAWSLPTGVYSPLHF. The CDR3 region has the DNA TGTGCCTGGTCACTCCCTACAGGGGTCTACTCACCCCTCCACTTT.

This clone was seen a single time. The J gene is TRBJ2-2, the V gene TRBV6-1; D may be TRBD1 (5 bases). The CDR3 runs 15 residues. Trimming took 8 bases from V and 2 from J, leaving 15 bases between them. Germline lookup yields CDR1 MNHNS and CDR2 SASEGT. In DNA form, the CDR3 reads TGTGCCAGCGGTTCGCGACAGATAAACACCGGGGAGCTGTTTTTT. This translates into CASGSRQINTGELFF.

The gene calls are TRBV18 and TRBJ2-1, with a possible D match to TRBD2 (5 bases). This CDR3 has 14 amino acids. V was cut by 2 bases and J by 6 bases, with 11 bases left in between. Germline loops: CDR1 KGHSH, CDR2 LQKENI. This CDR3 is CASSPGAGFNEQFF. For the CDR3, the DNA is TGTGCCAGCTCACCAGGCGCGGGCTTCAATGAGCAGTTCTTC.

The rearrangement joins TRBV5-1 to TRBJ2-5; tentatively, D is TRBD2 (5 bases). Trimming stripped 0 bases from V and 0 bases from J, with 9 bases between. This CDR3 spans 15 amino acids. Germline V lookup: CDR1 SGHRS, CDR2 YFSETQ. The CDR3 here is CASSLGGRNQETQYF. The CDR3 DNA follows: TGCGCCAGCAGCTTGGGAGGGCGGAACCAAGAGACCCAGTACTTC.

This clone was seen only a few times. This CDR3 is CASSIRGLDTGELFF. The CDR3 region has the DNA TGCGCCAGCAGCATAAGGGGGCTGGACACCGGGGAGCTGTTTTTT. The V call is TRBV5-1, the J call TRBJ2-2; 7 positions match TRBD1. This CDR3 is built from 15 residues. After removal of 4 bases from V and 3 bases from J, the junction contained 6 bases not matched to a gene. Germline values: CDR1 SGHRS, CDR2 YFSETQ.

The chain combines TRBV6-1 with TRBJ1-4; possibly TRBD1 for D (6 bases). Looked up from germline, CDR1 is MNHNS and CDR2 is SASEGT. There are 15 residues in the CDR3. Between the trimmed V and J ends, which lost 5 bases and 8 bases, there was a span of 18 bases. As DNA, the CDR3 is TGTGCCAGCAGTTGGGGGCTTAAAGGGTCAGAAAAACTGTTTTTT. Protein sequence: CASSWGLKGSEKLFF.

This clone was seen more than once but under ten times. V gene TRBV5-8 combines with J gene TRBJ1-5; the match to TRBD1 covers 10 bases. The V segment lost 4 bases and the J segment 5 bases; nucleotides outside the gene matches: 6. Germline V gene sequence: CDR1 SGHTS, CDR2 YDEGEE. The CDR3 runs to 15 residues. In DNA, the CDR3 is TGTGCCAGCAGCAAAGGGACAGGGGACGATCAGCCCCAGCATTTT. This sequence encodes CASSKGTGDDQPQHF.

The rearrangement links TRBV5-4 to TRBJ1-1; 9 nucleotides agree with TRBD1. Germline V gives CDR1 SGHNT, CDR2 YYREEE (reference sequence). This CDR3 region has 17 residues. V was pared by 4 bases and J by 4 bases, with 14 bases of the junction left unmatched. The CDR3 nucleotides are TGTGCCAGCAGCGAGTTCGGGACAGGGTATCGGGGCACTGAAGCTTTCTTT. Its translation is CASSEFGTGYRGTEAFF.

This CDR3 reads CASRASSGTGVYNEQFF. The CDR3 DNA is TGTGCCAGTAGAGCTTCTTCCGGGACAGGGGTCTACAATGAGCAGTTCTTC. The chain carries TRBV19 and TRBJ2-1, with 10 bases that match TRBD1. Germline CDR1 LNHDA, CDR2 SQIVND (reference sequence). J gave up 3 bases and V 6 bases, and 11 bases lay outside the gene matches. This CDR3 has 17 amino acids. The full variable domain, rest sourced from reference TRBV19 and TRBJ2-1, is DGGITQSPKYLFRKEGQNVTLSCEQNLNHDAMYWYRQDPGQGLRLIYYSQIVNDFQKGDIAEGYSVSREKKESFPLTVTSAQKNPTAFYLCASRASSGTGVYNEQFFGPGTRLTVL.

V and J are TRBV5-1 and TRBJ1-2, with a possible D match to TRBD1 (5 bases). The CDR3 is 14 residues long. V was cut by 4 bases and J by 4 bases, with 14 bases left in between. The germline CDR1 and CDR2 sequences are SGHRS and YFSETQ. CDR3 sequence: CASSLAPGPYGYTF. In DNA form, the CDR3 reads TGCGCCAGCAGCCTGGCTCCGGGACCCTATGGCTACACCTTC.

V and J are TRBV7-9 and TRBJ1-2, with a possible D match to TRBD1 (6 bases). Germline CDR1 is SEHNR and CDR2 is FQNEAQ (reference sequence). The CDR3 runs to 13 residues. Trimming removed 7 bases at V and 3 bases at J, with 12 bases between. The DNA for the CDR3 is TGTGCCAGCACCGCGGACAGTTACTATGGCTACACCTTC. Translated, it gives CASTADSYYGYTF.

The chain links TRBV21-1 to TRBJ1-1. TRBV21-1 is a documented pseudogene. This CDR3 region has 15 residues. This CDR3 reads CASSNQGEGNTEAFF. The CDR3 DNA reads TGTGCCAGCAGCAATCAGGGGGAGGGGAACACTGAAGCTTTCTTT.

The rearrangement uses TRBV30 and TRBJ2-1; 7 positions agree with TRBD2. CDR3 length: 14 amino acids. Germline CDR1 GTSNPN, CDR2 SVGIG (reference sequence). Trimming took 2 bases from V and 7 from J; bases not matched to a gene: 8. For the CDR3, the DNA is TGTGCCTGGAGTTTAAGGACTAGAGGGAATGAGCAGTTCTTC. It codes for CAWSLRTRGNEQFF. Full variable domain (rest looked up from reference TRBV30 and TRBJ2-1): SQTIHQWPATLVQPVGSPLSLECTVEGTSNPNLYWYRQAAGRGLQLLFYSVGIGQISSEVPQNLSASRPQDRQFILSSKKLLLSDSGFYLCAWSLRTRGNEQFFGPGTRLTVL.

CDR3 DNA sequence: TGCGCCAGCAGCCAAGAGGCTAACAGGGCTGAATACGAGCAGTACTTC. Amino acids: CASSQEANRAEYEQYF. The chain carries TRBV4-3 and TRBJ2-7; D might be TRBD1 (6 bases). The CDR3 is 16 residues long. CDR1 and CDR2 (germline): LGHNA, YSLEER. Trimming pared 0 bases from V and 4 bases from J, leaving 16 bases between.

The chain combines TRBV7-6 with TRBJ1-1; possibly TRBD1 for D (5 bases). Trimming left V 5 bases short and J 1 base short, with 14 bases between. The CDR3 is made up of 15 amino acids. Germline V gene data show CDR1 as SGHVS and CDR2 as FNYEAQ. CDR3 in DNA: TGTGCCAGCAGCCTCGAGGGACGGGCGAACACTGAAGCTTTCTTT. Its translation: CASSLEGRANTEAFF.

The V call is TRBV6-1, the J call TRBJ2-1; 10 nucleotides agree with TRBD2. The CDR3 runs 16 residues. Germline lookup yields CDR1 MNHNS and CDR2 SASEGT. Trimming at V came to 3 bases and at J to 7 bases, leaving 9 bases not matched to a gene. The CDR3 sequence: CASSDATSGVRNEQFF. The CDR3 bases are TGTGCCAGCAGTGATGCCACTAGCGGGGTGAGAAATGAGCAGTTCTTC.